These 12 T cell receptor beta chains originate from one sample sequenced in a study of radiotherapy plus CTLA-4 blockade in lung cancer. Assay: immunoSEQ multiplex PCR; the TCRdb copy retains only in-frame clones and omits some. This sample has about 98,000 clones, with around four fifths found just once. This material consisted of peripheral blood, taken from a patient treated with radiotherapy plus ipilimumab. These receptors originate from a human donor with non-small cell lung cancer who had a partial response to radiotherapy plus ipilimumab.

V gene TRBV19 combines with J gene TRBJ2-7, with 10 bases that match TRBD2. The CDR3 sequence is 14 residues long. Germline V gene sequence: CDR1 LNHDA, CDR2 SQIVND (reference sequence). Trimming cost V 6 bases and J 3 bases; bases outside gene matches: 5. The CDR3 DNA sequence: TGTGCCAGTAGCCCGACTAGCGGGCACTACGAGCAGTACTTC. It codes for CASSPTSGHYEQYF.

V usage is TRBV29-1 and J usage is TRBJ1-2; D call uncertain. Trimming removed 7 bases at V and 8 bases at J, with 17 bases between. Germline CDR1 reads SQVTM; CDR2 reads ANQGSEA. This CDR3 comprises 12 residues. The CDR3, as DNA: TGCAGCGCCCTACACGGGGAGGAGGGCTACACCTTC. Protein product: CSALHGEEGYTF.

CDR3 residues: CASSIRGLLKETQYF. CDR3 nucleotide sequence: TGTGCCAGTAGTATTAGAGGACTATTGAAAGAGACCCAGTACTTC. The V gene is TRBV19, the J gene TRBJ2-5, with a possible D match to TRBD2 (6 bases). Deletions cut 3 bases from V and 3 bases from J, with 14 bases between. The germline CDR1 and CDR2 sequences are LNHDA and SQIVND (reference sequence). CDR3 size: 15 residues.

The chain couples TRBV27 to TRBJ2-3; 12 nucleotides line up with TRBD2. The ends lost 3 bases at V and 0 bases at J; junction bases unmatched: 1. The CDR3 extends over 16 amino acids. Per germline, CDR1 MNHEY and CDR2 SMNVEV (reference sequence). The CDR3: CASSLGLAGSTDTQYF. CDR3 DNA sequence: TGTGCCAGCAGTTTGGGACTAGCGGGTAGCACAGATACGCAGTATTTT.

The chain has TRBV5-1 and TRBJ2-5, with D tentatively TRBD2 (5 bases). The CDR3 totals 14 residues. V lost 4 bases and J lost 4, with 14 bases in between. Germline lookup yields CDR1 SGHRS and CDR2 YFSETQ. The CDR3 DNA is TGCGCCAGCAGCCAGGCGGAGGTTGGAGAGACCCAGTACTTC. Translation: CASSQAEVGETQYF. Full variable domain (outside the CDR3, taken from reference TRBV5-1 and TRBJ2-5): KAGVTQTPRYLIKTRGQQVTLSCSPISGHRSVSWYQQTPGQGLQFLFEYFSETQRNKGNFPGRFSGRQFSNSRSEMNVSTLELGDSALYLCASSQAEVGETQYFGPGTRLLVL.

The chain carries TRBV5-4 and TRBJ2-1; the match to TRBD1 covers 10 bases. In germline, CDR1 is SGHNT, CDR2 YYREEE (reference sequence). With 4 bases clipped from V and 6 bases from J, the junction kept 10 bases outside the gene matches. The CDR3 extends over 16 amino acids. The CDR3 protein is CASSPSRDRGPNEQFF. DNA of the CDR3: TGTGCCAGCAGCCCGTCCCGGGACAGGGGACCCAATGAGCAGTTCTTC. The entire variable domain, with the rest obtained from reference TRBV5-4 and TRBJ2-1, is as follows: ETGVTQSPTHLIKTRGQQVTLRCSSQSGHNTVSWYQQALGQGPQFIFQYYREEENGRGNFPPRFSGLQFPNYSSELNVNALELDDSALYLCASSPSRDRGPNEQFFGPGTRLTVL.

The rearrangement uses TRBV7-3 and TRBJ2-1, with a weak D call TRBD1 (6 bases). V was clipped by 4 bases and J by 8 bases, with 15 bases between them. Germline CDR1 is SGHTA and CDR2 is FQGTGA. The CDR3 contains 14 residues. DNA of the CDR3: TGTGCCAGCAGCTCTGGACAGCTGGGGCATGAGCAGTTCTTC. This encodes CASSSGQLGHEQFF.

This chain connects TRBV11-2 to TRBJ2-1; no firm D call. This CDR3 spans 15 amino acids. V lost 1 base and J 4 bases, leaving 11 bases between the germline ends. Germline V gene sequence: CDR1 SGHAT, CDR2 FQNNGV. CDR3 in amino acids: CASSLVAPPYNEQFF. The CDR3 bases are TGTGCCAGCAGCTTAGTGGCTCCACCTTACAATGAGCAGTTCTTC.

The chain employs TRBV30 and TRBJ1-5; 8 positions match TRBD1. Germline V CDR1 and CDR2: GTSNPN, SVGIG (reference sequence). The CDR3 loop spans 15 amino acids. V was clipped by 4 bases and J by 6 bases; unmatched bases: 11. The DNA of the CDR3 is TGTGCCTGGACCACAGGACAGGGAAATATTCAGCCCCAGCATTTT. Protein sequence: CAWTTGQGNIQPQHF.

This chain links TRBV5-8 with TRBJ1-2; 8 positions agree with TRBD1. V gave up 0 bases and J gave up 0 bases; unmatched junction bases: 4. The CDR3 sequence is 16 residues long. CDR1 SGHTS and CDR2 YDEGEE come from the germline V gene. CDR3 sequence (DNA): TGTGCCAGCAGCTTGGTGACAGGGGTAGCTAACTATGGCTACACCTTC. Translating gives CASSLVTGVANYGYTF.

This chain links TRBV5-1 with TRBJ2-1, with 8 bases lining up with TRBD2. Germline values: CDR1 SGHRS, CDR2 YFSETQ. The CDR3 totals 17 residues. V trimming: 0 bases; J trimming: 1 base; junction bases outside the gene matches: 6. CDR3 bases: TGCGCCAGCAGCTTGGCGCCTAGCGGGCTGTCCTACAATGAGCAGTTCTTC. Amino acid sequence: CASSLAPSGLSYNEQFF.

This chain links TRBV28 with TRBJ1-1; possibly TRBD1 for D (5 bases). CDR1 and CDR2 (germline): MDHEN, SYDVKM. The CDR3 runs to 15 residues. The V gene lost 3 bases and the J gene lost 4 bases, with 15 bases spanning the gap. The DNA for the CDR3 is TGTGCCAGCAGTTTTGGGGTCAGGGCAGCCACTGAAGCTTTCTTT. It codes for CASSFGVRAATEAFF.